Here is one T cell receptor (beta chain) with its context. What it binds is unknown. The identical CDR3 is also encoded by other nucleotide sequences in the sample. 13 Jbeta primers and 60 Vbeta primers were used for the PCR. Methods used by the authors: A later analysis counted roughly 74 million unique TCR beta chains, some 10 million shared. Clones were read by immunoSEQ multiplex PCR, and TCRdb kept only the in-frame ones, dropping some. V and J calls and clone size are given by that table; D and trimming were obtained from the DNA. Of approximately 160,000 clones in the sample, 70% to 90% were seen once. The source of the sample is a study of cytomegalovirus exposure and HLA in healthy donors. The wider study: Earlier sequencing of about 179 million T cells yielded 100 million to 120 million unique TCR beta sequences. Study-wide results and caveats: Being productive about 87% or about 30% of the time was typical of most TCR beta V segments in an earlier analysis. Versus the approximately 720-donor mean, an Asian-associated ancestry cluster reportedly showed fewer N-insertions in a later analysis.

Sequencing was performed on PBMCs. The TCR sequence derives from a woman between 18 and 29 years old in good health and CMV-seronegative.

Written as DNA, the CDR3 is TGTGCCAGCAGTTTATCGGGGGGTTACGAGCAGTACTTC. Protein sequence: CASSLSGGYEQYF. V is TRBV27 and J is TRBJ2-7; a possible D gene is TRBD2 (6 bases). The CDR3 runs 13 residues. In germline, CDR1 is MNHEY, CDR2 SMNVEV (reference sequence). V lost 0 bases to trimming and J lost 4 bases, with 7 bases between them.